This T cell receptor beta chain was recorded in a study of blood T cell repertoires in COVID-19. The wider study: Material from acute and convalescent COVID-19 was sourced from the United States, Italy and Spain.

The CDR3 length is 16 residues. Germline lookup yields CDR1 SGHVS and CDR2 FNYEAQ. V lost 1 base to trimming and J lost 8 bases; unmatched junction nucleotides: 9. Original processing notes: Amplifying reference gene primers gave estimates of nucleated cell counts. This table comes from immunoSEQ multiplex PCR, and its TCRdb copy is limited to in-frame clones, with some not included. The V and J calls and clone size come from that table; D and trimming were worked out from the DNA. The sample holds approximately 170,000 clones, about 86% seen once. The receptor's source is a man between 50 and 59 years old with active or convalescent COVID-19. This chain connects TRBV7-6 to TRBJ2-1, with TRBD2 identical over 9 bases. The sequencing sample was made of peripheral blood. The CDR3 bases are TGTGCCAGCAGCTTAGTTAGTAGCGGGAGTCCGGATGAGCAGTTCTTC. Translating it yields CASSLVSSGSPDEQFF.